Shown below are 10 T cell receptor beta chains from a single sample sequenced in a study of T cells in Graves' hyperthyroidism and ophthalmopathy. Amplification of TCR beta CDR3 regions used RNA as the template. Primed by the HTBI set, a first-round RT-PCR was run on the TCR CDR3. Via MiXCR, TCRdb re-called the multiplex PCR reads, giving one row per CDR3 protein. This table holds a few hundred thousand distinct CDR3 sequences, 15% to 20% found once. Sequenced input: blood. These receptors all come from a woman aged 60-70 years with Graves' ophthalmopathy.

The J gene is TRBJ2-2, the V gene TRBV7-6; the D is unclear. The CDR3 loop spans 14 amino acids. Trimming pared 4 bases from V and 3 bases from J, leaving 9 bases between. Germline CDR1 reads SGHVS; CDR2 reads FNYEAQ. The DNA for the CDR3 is TGTGCCAGCAGCTCCTCACCCGACACCGGGGAGCTGTTTTTT. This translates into CASSSSPDTGELFF.

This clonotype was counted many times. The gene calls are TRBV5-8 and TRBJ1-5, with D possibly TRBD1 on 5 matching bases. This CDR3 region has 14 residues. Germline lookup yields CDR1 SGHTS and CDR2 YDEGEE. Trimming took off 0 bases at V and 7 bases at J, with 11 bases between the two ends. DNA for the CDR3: TGTGCCAGCAGCTTGGAAGGGGTTGTGCAGCCCCAGCATTTT. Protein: CASSLEGVVQPQHF.

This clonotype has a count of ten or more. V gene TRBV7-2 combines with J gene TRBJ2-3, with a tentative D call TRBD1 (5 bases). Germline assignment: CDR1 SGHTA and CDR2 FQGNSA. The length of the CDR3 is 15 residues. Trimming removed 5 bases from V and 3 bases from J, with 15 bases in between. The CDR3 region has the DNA TGTGCCAGCAGCCCGCAGGGATTGAGGACAGATACGCAGTATTTT. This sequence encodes CASSPQGLRTDTQYF.

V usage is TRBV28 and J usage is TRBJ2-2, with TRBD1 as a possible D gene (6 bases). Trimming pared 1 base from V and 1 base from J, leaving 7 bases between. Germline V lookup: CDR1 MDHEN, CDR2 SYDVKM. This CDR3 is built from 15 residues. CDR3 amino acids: CASSLFRGNTGELFF. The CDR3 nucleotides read TGTGCCAGCAGTTTATTCAGGGGGAACACCGGGGAGCTGTTTTTT.

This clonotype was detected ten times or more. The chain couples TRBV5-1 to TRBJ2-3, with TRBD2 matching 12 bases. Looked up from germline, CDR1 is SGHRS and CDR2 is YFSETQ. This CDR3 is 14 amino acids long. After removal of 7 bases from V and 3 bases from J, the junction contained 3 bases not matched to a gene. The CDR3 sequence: CASAGTSGTDTQYF. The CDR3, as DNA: TGCGCCAGCGCCGGGACTAGCGGGACAGATACGCAGTATTTT.

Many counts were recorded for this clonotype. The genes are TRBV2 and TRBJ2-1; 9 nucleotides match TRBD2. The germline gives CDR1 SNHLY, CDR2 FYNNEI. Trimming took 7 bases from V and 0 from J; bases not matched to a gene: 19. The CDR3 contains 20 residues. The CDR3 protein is CASTQSRTSVPWGSYNEQFF. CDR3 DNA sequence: TGTGCCAGCACCCAAAGTAGGACTAGCGTTCCCTGGGGCTCCTACAATGAGCAGTTCTTC.

Here the CDR3 DNA reads TGCAGCGTTACTGGCTGGGCGCCAACGGGGGAGCAGTTCTTC. Amino acid sequence: CSVTGWAPTGEQFF. The chain has TRBV29-1 and TRBJ2-1; D perhaps matches TRBD2 (5 bases). V was cut by 5 bases and J by 10 bases, with 21 bases left in between. CDR1 is SQVTM and CDR2 is ANQGSEA in the germline V gene. The CDR3 consists of 14 residues.

In DNA form, the CDR3 reads TGTGCCAGCAGTGAGGTGTATGAGCAGTTCTTC. Translated: CASSEVYEQFF. This sequence joins TRBV28 and TRBJ2-1; no reliable D call. In germline, CDR1 is MDHEN, CDR2 SYDVKM. Trimming removed 5 bases from V and 8 bases from J, with 7 bases in between. This CDR3 has 11 residues.

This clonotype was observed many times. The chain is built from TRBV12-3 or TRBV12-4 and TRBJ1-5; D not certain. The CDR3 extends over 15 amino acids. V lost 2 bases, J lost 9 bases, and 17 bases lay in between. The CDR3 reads CASSLSFPLNGPQHF. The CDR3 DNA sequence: TGTGCCAGCAGTTTATCCTTCCCCCTTAATGGGCCCCAGCATTTT.

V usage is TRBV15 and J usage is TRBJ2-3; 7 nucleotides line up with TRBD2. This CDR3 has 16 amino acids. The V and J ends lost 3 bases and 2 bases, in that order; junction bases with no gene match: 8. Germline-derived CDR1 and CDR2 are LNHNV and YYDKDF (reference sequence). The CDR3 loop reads CATSRSALAVTDTQYF. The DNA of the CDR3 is TGTGCCACCAGCAGGTCGGCTCTAGCGGTCACAGATACGCAGTATTTT.